The 14 T cell receptor beta chains below come from one sample, sequenced in a study of blood T cell repertoires in COVID-19. The table came from immunoSEQ multiplex PCR; TCRdb's copy has only in-frame clones and leaves some out. Of 40,000 to 55,000 clones listed, more than 75% were seen once; the top ten hold approximately 10%. Sequences were obtained from peripheral blood. These receptors came from a man aged 45 to 65 with active COVID-19.

The chain recombines TRBV6-5 with TRBJ1-4, with D unresolved. Trimming shortened V by 6 bases and J by 7 bases, and 12 bases separated the two germline ends. The germline V gene encodes CDR1 MNHEY and CDR2 SVGAGI. The CDR3 is made up of 13 amino acids. Here the CDR3 DNA reads TGTGCCAGCAGCGCCACGGAGGGTGAAAAACTGTTTTTT. The encoded protein is CASSATEGEKLFF.

The chain employs TRBV6-2 or TRBV6-3 and TRBJ2-5, with 14 bases identical to TRBD2. Germline V gene sequence: CDR1 MNHEY, CDR2 SVGEGT. V was clipped by 0 bases and J by 4 bases; unmatched bases: 16. This CDR3 is built from 21 residues. CDR3 region: CASSYSSRLAGGSPRRETQYF. CDR3 DNA sequence: TGTGCCAGCAGTTACTCGTCGCGACTAGCGGGAGGGTCCCCCCGCAGAGAGACCCAGTACTTC.

In the case of this clone: The sample has other DNA sequences that encode this CDR3 too. The chain joins TRBV3-1 (or the pseudogene TRBV3-2) to TRBJ2-7, with TRBD1 identical over 7 bases. V was pared by 8 bases and J by 3 bases, with 7 bases of the junction left unmatched. Germline V gene lookup returns CDR1 LGHDT and CDR2 YNNKEL (reference sequence). The CDR3 has 13 residues. The CDR3 sequence is CASSRGQRYEQYF. CDR3 DNA sequence: TGTGCCAGCTCCCGGGGACAGCGCTACGAGCAGTACTTC.

This chain connects TRBV3-1 (or the pseudogene TRBV3-2) to TRBJ2-5, with 11 bases aligning to TRBD2. Germline trimming cut 4 bases from V and 7 bases from J; bases unmatched to any gene: 8. CDR1 LGHDT and CDR2 YNNKEL come from the germline V gene (reference sequence). The length of the CDR3 is 15 residues. The CDR3 coding sequence is TGTGCCAGCAGCCCCGAGGTAGCGGGAGGGGGGACCCAGTACTTC. It encodes CASSPEVAGGGTQYF.

The chain uses TRBV6-1 and TRBJ2-6, with TRBD1 as a possible D gene (6 bases). There are 18 residues in the CDR3. V was trimmed by 0 bases and J by 0 bases, leaving 12 bases between them. Germline loops: CDR1 MNHNS, CDR2 SASEGT. In DNA, the CDR3 is TGTGCCAGCAGTGAAGCGCAGACAGGCCCCTCTGGGGCCAACGTCCTGACTTTC. Protein product: CASSEAQTGPSGANVLTF.

The chain employs TRBV3-1 (or the pseudogene TRBV3-2) and TRBJ2-5; 12 nucleotides agree with TRBD2. The CDR3 contains 15 residues. The V gene end was trimmed by 4 bases and the J gene end by 1 base; junction bases not matched to a gene: 1. Germline V gene lookup returns CDR1 LGHDT and CDR2 YNNKEL (reference sequence). CDR3 nucleotide sequence: TGTGCCAGCAGCCCTAGCGGGGGGGCCCAAGAGACCCAGTACTTC. Protein product: CASSPSGGAQETQYF.

This chain links TRBV4-1 with TRBJ2-7, with D hard to call. V was shortened by 1 base and J by 6 bases, with 10 bases between the two germline ends. In germline, CDR1 is MGHRA, CDR2 YSYEKL. CDR3 length equals 13 residues. For the CDR3, the DNA is TGCGCCAGCAGCCAAGGAGAAAGACTCGAGCAGTACTTC. Translated: CASSQGERLEQYF.

This sequence joins TRBV3-1 (or the pseudogene TRBV3-2) and TRBJ2-5; 10 bases fit TRBD2. The V segment lost 0 bases and the J segment 3 bases; nucleotides outside the gene matches: 7. Germline CDR1 is LGHDT and CDR2 is YNNKEL (reference sequence). The CDR3 length is 17 residues. The CDR3 DNA sequence: TGTGCCAGCAGCCAAGATAGGCTAGCGGGGGAAAAAGAGACCCAGTACTTC. Protein: CASSQDRLAGEKETQYF.

The rearrangement joins TRBV4-1 to TRBJ2-5; 11 bases are a match to TRBD2. Germline V gene data show CDR1 as MGHRA and CDR2 as YSYEKL. The CDR3 consists of 16 residues. V lost 5 bases, J lost 1 base, and 6 bases stayed unmatched. Written as DNA, the CDR3 is TGCGCCAGCAGCTCACCTAGCGGGGGGTTCCAAGAGACCCAGTACTTC. Amino acids: CASSSPSGGFQETQYF.

The chain is built from TRBV14 and TRBJ2-2, with TRBD2 matching over 8 bases. V gave up 8 bases and J gave up 4 bases; unmatched junction bases: 3. Germline assignment: CDR1 SGHDN and CDR2 FVKESK. The CDR3 extends over 13 amino acids. DNA for the CDR3: TGTGCCAGCCACGCGGGGGGCACCGGGGAGCTGTTTTTT. Translation: CASHAGGTGELFF.

The chain has TRBV7-9 and TRBJ2-5; unclear D gene. The germline gives CDR1 SEHNR, CDR2 FQNEAQ (reference sequence). Trimming cost V 5 bases and J 3 bases, with 22 bases left between them. The length of the CDR3 is 17 residues. CDR3: CASSPLLSLAPKETQYF. CDR3 DNA: TGTGCCAGCAGCCCCCTTTTGTCGCTGGCTCCCAAAGAGACCCAGTACTTC.

This clone was seen once. This chain uses TRBV24-1 with TRBJ2-1; 8 bases agree with TRBD1. There are 18 residues in the CDR3. Germline V gene sequence: CDR1 KGHDR, CDR2 SFDVKD. The junction had 10 bases not matched to a gene; V was cut back by 3 bases and J by 1 base. The CDR3 is CATSDLGQVDGSYNEQFF. CDR3 DNA sequence: TGTGCCACCAGTGATCTGGGACAGGTAGATGGATCCTACAATGAGCAGTTCTTC.

This clone turned up a few times. A junction end diverges from the germline sequence, so it may reflect a read error. The chain is built from TRBV18 and TRBJ2-7, with 8 nucleotides matching TRBD1. The CDR3 sequence is 15 residues long. From germline, CDR1 is KGHSH and CDR2 LQKENI. The CDR3 loop is CASSPLDRVSYEQYF. The CDR3 DNA reads as TGTGCCAGCTCCCCACTGGACAGGGTCTCCTACGAGCAGTACTTC.

With regard to this clone: An end of the junction differs from the germline gene, which may be a read error. The chain couples TRBV7-7 to TRBJ2-5; 7 positions match TRBD1. This CDR3 comprises 14 residues. CDR1 is SSHAT and CDR2 is FNYEAQ in the germline V gene (reference sequence). DNA of the CDR3: TGTGCTAGCAGCTTAGGACAGGTTGTAGAGACCCAGTACTTC. This encodes CASSLGQVVETQYF.